One sample yielded the 10 T cell receptor beta chains listed below, sequenced in a study of shared clonotypes between healthy human individuals. Repertoires were generated with immunoSEQ multiplex PCR, while TCRdb's copy carries only in-frame clones and drops some. Of some 1.5 million clones in the sample, roughly 96% were seen once. The specimen was naive CD4+ T cells sorted from blood. Indicated subset: CD45RA+ positively selected. These TCRs come from a young man in good health.

This chain uses TRBV9 with TRBJ2-6, with D unresolved. The length of the CDR3 is 17 residues. The germline V and J ends were trimmed by 3 bases and 3 bases, with 16 bases remaining between them. Per germline, CDR1 SGDLS and CDR2 YYNGEE. The CDR3 sequence is CASSDLRTRLGANVLTF. The CDR3 bases are TGTGCCAGCAGCGACCTAAGGACCCGCCTTGGGGCCAACGTCCTGACTTTC.

J is TRBJ2-1 and V is TRBV6-5, with D tentatively TRBD2 (5 bases). In germline, CDR1 is MNHEY, CDR2 SVGAGI. The ends were cut back, 2 bases at V and 2 bases at J, with 10 bases in the middle. This CDR3 has 15 amino acids. The CDR3 region has the DNA TGTGCCAGCAGTTACGCGGGCGCCCCCTACAATGAGCAGTTCTTC. It is translated as CASSYAGAPYNEQFF.

Concerning this clone itself: Other DNA sequences from this sample encode an identical CDR3 as well. The V call is TRBV7-3, the J call TRBJ1-1; possibly TRBD1 for D (6 bases). The V gene lost 5 bases and the J gene lost 1 base, with 11 bases spanning the gap. The CDR3 spans 14 residues. CDR1 and CDR2 from the germline V gene are SGHTA and FQGTGA. The CDR3 sequence: CASSPTGGNTEAFF. Written as DNA, the CDR3 is TGTGCCAGCAGCCCGACAGGTGGGAACACTGAAGCTTTCTTT.

The chain employs TRBV6-5 and TRBJ2-3; 7 bases are shared with TRBD2. V trimming: 4 bases; J trimming: 4 bases; junction bases outside the gene matches: 11. Looked up from germline, CDR1 is MNHEY and CDR2 is SVGAGI. The CDR3 loop spans 16 amino acids. The CDR3 here is CASSFSPTSVADTQYF. CDR3 sequence (DNA): TGTGCCAGCAGTTTTAGCCCTACTAGCGTGGCAGATACGCAGTATTTT.

The chain is built from TRBV14 and TRBJ2-7, with TRBD1 identical over 10 bases. The CDR3 spans 15 residues. V gave up 3 bases and J gave up 2 bases; unmatched junction bases: 4. The germline CDR1 and CDR2 sequences are SGHDN and FVKESK. DNA of the CDR3: TGTGCCAGCAGCCAGAGGACAGGGGGGGCCTACGAGCAGTACTTC. Encoded protein: CASSQRTGGAYEQYF.

A remark on this clone: Additional DNA sequences in this sample encode the identical CDR3. The genes are TRBV5-4 and TRBJ2-3; unclear D gene. The CDR3 consists of 12 residues. The V gene lost 4 bases and the J gene lost 2 bases, with 5 bases spanning the gap. CDR1 and CDR2 (germline): SGHNT, YYREEE (reference sequence). The CDR3 DNA sequence: TGTGCCAGCAGCATAGACACAGATACGCAGTATTTT. It yields the protein CASSIDTDTQYF.

Notes on this clone: Distinct nucleotide sequences in the sample also encode this CDR3. The chain employs TRBV5-1 and TRBJ1-1; D remains unclear. CDR3 length: 13 residues. The V end lost 0 bases, the J end lost 1 base, and 4 bases lay between the germline ends. The germline V gene encodes CDR1 SGHRS and CDR2 YFSETQ. The CDR3 here is CASSLAENTEAFF. The CDR3 DNA follows: TGCGCCAGCAGCTTGGCAGAGAACACTGAAGCTTTCTTT. Full variable domain (rest looked up from reference TRBV5-1 and TRBJ1-1): KAGVTQTPRYLIKTRGQQVTLSCSPISGHRSVSWYQQTPGQGLQFLFEYFSETQRNKGNFPGRFSGRQFSNSRSEMNVSTLELGDSALYLCASSLAENTEAFFGQGTRLTVV.

This clone was recorded once. The rearrangement joins TRBV12-5 to TRBJ1-1, with D unclear. This CDR3 is built from 14 residues. CDR1 is LGHNT, CDR2 FRNRAP, per germline. The ends were cut back, 8 bases at V and 1 base at J, with 14 bases in the middle. The DNA for the CDR3 is TGTGCTAGTTGTGATGGGGTGGAGAACACTGAAGCTTTCTTT. This translates into CASCDGVENTEAFF.

The V and J genes are TRBV5-1 and TRBJ2-6; 7 nucleotides align to TRBD1. J was trimmed by 0 bases and V by 7 bases; bases with no gene match: 7. The CDR3 covers 16 residues. Germline lookup yields CDR1 SGHRS and CDR2 YFSETQ. The CDR3 spells CASGPGQSSGANVLTF. CDR3 in DNA: TGCGCCAGCGGACCGGGACAGAGCTCTGGGGCCAACGTCCTGACTTTC. The variable domain in full, completed from reference TRBV5-1 and TRBJ2-6, reads KAGVTQTPRYLIKTRGQQVTLSCSPISGHRSVSWYQQTPGQGLQFLFEYFSETQRNKGNFPGRFSGRQFSNSRSEMNVSTLELGDSALYLCASGPGQSSGANVLTFGAGSRLTVL.

This clone was seen only once. Other DNA sequences within the sample encode an identical CDR3. The rearrangement joins TRBV11-3 to TRBJ2-3; D remains unclear. Germline lookup yields CDR1 SGHNT and CDR2 YENEEA. V was shortened by 1 base and J by 0 bases, with 5 bases between the two germline ends. The CDR3 covers 14 residues. The CDR3 spells CASSLGRSTDTQYF. CDR3 coding DNA: TGTGCCAGCAGCTTAGGACGGAGCACAGATACGCAGTATTTT.